This T cell receptor beta chain was captured in a study of blood T cell repertoires in COVID-19. Study information: Samples of COVID-19 (acute and convalescent) were obtained from the United States, Italy and Spain. PBMCs, B-cell-depleted T cells, or T cells provided the cDNA or gDNA that made up the material.

The CDR3 runs to 16 residues. V was pared by 4 bases and J by 0 bases, with 15 bases between. Germline V lookup: CDR1 SGHKS, CDR2 YYEKEE (reference sequence). Authors' methods: How many nucleated cells were present was estimated from reference gene primer amplification. Generated by immunoSEQ multiplex PCR, the TCRdb table keeps only in-frame clones and is missing some. D and trimming come from the DNA, and the V and J calls and clone size come from that table. The sample carries about 130,000 clones, roughly 77% recorded once. Seattle-derived patients entered the study during active infection and were followed longitudinally.

The V gene is TRBV5-5, the J gene TRBJ2-3, with no clear D. The sample comprised peripheral blood. The sequence came from a woman in her 70s with COVID-19, enrolled during active disease. In nucleotides, the CDR3 is TGTGCCAGCAGCCCCTACGGTACGGTCAGCACAGATACGCAGTATTTT. Translation: CASSPYGTVSTDTQYF.